Sequencing of this T cell receptor (beta chain) was carried out in a study of cytomegalovirus exposure and HLA in healthy donors. Details on this clone: Its antigen is unknown.

General study findings and limits: TRBV6-2, TRBV6-3 and some other V segments were unresolvable in 87-base-pair reads. CMV serostatus was the only recorded immune exposure for donors. A list of about 180 TCR beta chains associated with cytomegalovirus was given.

The PCR had 60 Vbeta and 13 Jbeta primers. Clones were sequenced by immunoSEQ multiplex PCR, and TCRdb holds only the in-frame ones, with some missing. Of 160,000 or so clones in the sample, over 70% were seen once. Healthy people donating bone marrow made up the donors. Trimming took off 7 bases at V and 4 bases at J, with 16 bases between the two ends. CDR1 and CDR2 from the germline V gene are MNHEY and SVGAGI. The CDR3 is made up of 14 amino acids. The TCR sequence derives from a man over 45 in good health and CMV-seropositive. Material for sequencing was PBMCs. This chain uses TRBV6-5 with TRBJ1-2; a weak D match, TRBD1 (5 bases). The CDR3 sequence: CASKPGHGPYGYTF. CDR3 DNA sequence: TGTGCCAGCAAACCCGGACATGGCCCCTATGGCTACACCTTC.